This T cell receptor (beta chain) emerged from a study of human T cells and chemical hapten exposure. The wider study: Patients additionally received therapeutic doses of diphenylcyclopropenone on the scalp once a week, and this continued throughout the roughly 25-week study.

The time point denotes: patch test 2, 6 weeks after DPC sensitization. Regarding treatment: therapeutic diphenylcyclopropenone sensitization with weekly scalp DPC. Unfractionated whole blood was the source of the extracted total RNA. Unique molecular identifiers were linked by the library to individual cDNA molecules. TCRdb recomputed calls from the RACE reads with MiXCR, one row per CDR3 protein. The table has 85,000 to 100,000 distinct CDR3 sequences, more than 9.5% seen once. Trimming cost V 0 bases and J 11 bases, with 16 bases left between them. The length of the CDR3 is 15 residues. The V gene's germline CDR1 is SEHNR and CDR2 FQNEAQ (reference sequence). The table lists this clonotype with a few counts.

The chain links TRBV7-9 to TRBJ1-4; maybe TRBD1 (5 bases). Sequencing used whole blood, obtained in connection with sensitization to the hapten diphenylcyclopropenone (DPC). This receptor was obtained from a man aged 40-55 years with alopecia areata. Some clones in this sample may be carry-over from other donors' samples. The CDR3 here is CASSLAGGTAEKLFF. The CDR3, as DNA: TGTGCCAGCAGCTTAGCCGGGGGTACCGCGGAGAAACTGTTTTTT. The full variable domain, in which reference TRBV7-9 and TRBJ1-4 provide the parts outside the CDR3, is DTGVSQNPRHKITKRGQNVTFRCDPISEHNRLYWYRQTLGQGPEFLTYFQNEAQLEKSRLLSDRFSAERPKGSFSTLEIQRTEQGDSAMYLCASSLAGGTAEKLFFGSGTQLSVL.